The next 26 T cell receptor beta chains were all read from a single sample in a study of blood T cell repertoires in COVID-19. TCRdb keeps only in-frame clones here, not all; method: immunoSEQ multiplex PCR. The sample carries some 120,000 clones, approximately 87% recorded once. Sequences were obtained from peripheral blood. The receptors stem from a middle-aged man with acute or convalescent COVID-19.

This sequence joins TRBV21-1 and TRBJ2-7; the table's D gene call, TRBD1, was not cross checked with the DNA. TRBV21-1 represents a pseudogene. The CDR3 length is 11 residues. The DNA for the CDR3 is TGTGCCACCAAGAAAGGACAGGGGCAGTACTTC. It codes for CATKKGQGQYF.

V and J are TRBV3-1 (or the pseudogene TRBV3-2) and TRBJ2-7; D call uncertain. In germline, CDR1 is LGHDT, CDR2 YNNKEL (reference sequence). Trimming left V 6 bases short and J 1 base short, with 4 bases between. The CDR3 totals 11 residues. The DNA for the CDR3 is TGTGCCAGCAGGTCGTCCTACGAGCAGTACTTC. This sequence encodes CASRSSYEQYF.

The chain carries TRBV7-2 and TRBJ2-7; 8 nucleotides match TRBD1. With V trimmed by 2 bases and J by 2 bases, 8 bases remained unmatched. CDR1 is SGHTA and CDR2 is FQGNSA in the germline V gene. This CDR3 region has 16 residues. The CDR3 here is CASSLTVTGGTYEQYF. CDR3 DNA sequence: TGTGCCAGCAGCTTAACCGTAACAGGGGGTACCTACGAGCAGTACTTC.

This chain connects TRBV2 to TRBJ2-1, with TRBD2 matching 10 bases. The CDR3 sequence is 20 residues long. Germline lookup yields CDR1 SNHLY and CDR2 FYNNEI. V shed 6 bases and J 11 bases; nucleotides not matched to a gene: 28. In DNA, the CDR3 is TGTGCCAGCAGCGCCTATCCCGGGACTAGCGATCCGGATGGTATTGGAAAGCAGTTCTTC. Its translation is CASSAYPGTSDPDGIGKQFF.

This chain links TRBV29-1 with TRBJ2-5; 9 nucleotides agree with TRBD2. The germline gives CDR1 SQVTM, CDR2 ANQGSEA. The V segment lost 3 bases and the J segment 4 bases; nucleotides outside the gene matches: 6. This CDR3 has 14 amino acids. In DNA, the CDR3 is TGCAGCGTTGAGTCGGCGGGAGGGCCAGAGACCCAGTACTTC. As protein: CSVESAGGPETQYF. The entire variable domain, with the rest obtained from reference TRBV29-1 and TRBJ2-5, is as follows: SAVISQKPSRDICQRGTSLTIQCQVDSQVTMMFWYRQQPGQSLTLIATANQGSEATYESGFVIDKFPISRPNLTFSTLTVSNMSPEDSSIYLCSVESAGGPETQYFGPGTRLLVL.

V gene TRBV20-1 combines with J gene TRBJ2-7, with D possibly TRBD1 on 5 matching bases. Germline lookup yields CDR1 DFQATT and CDR2 SNEGSKA (reference sequence). V was trimmed by 3 bases and J by 4 bases, leaving 7 bases between them. The CDR3 loop spans 11 amino acids. CDR3 protein: CSASDRYEQYF. The CDR3 DNA reads TGCAGTGCTAGTGACAGATACGAGCAGTACTTC.

J is TRBJ2-2 and V is TRBV7-9; D gene uncertain. CDR1 is SEHNR and CDR2 is FQNEAQ in the germline V gene (reference sequence). This CDR3 region has 13 residues. Trimming pared 5 bases from V and 4 bases from J, leaving 8 bases between. In DNA form, the CDR3 reads TGTGCCAGCAGCCCCACTGCCACCGGGGAGCTGTTTTTT. As protein: CASSPTATGELFF.

This clone was seen a single time. The chain links TRBV4-1 to TRBJ2-7; no firm D call. Germline V gives CDR1 MGHRA, CDR2 YSYEKL. The CDR3 length is 11 residues. The germline V and J ends were trimmed by 5 bases and 1 base, with 3 bases remaining between them. The CDR3 reads CASSSSYEQYF. For the CDR3, the DNA is TGCGCCAGCAGCTCGTCCTACGAGCAGTACTTC.

The J gene is TRBJ1-6, the V gene TRBV6-5; 7 bases agree with TRBD1. The ends lost 5 bases at V and 9 bases at J; junction bases unmatched: 4. The germline CDR1 and CDR2 sequences are MNHEY and SVGAGI. The CDR3 runs 13 residues. The DNA for the CDR3 is TGTGCCAGCAGTAACAGGGGAGCTTCACCCCTCCACTTT. This sequence encodes CASSNRGASPLHF.

The gene calls are TRBV11-2 and TRBJ1-3, with 9 bases identical to TRBD1. This CDR3 is built from 19 residues. Looked up from germline, CDR1 is SGHAT and CDR2 is FQNNGV. The J segment lost 0 bases and the V segment lost 5 bases, leaving 14 bases of the junction unmatched. The CDR3 nucleotides are TGTGCCAGCAGCCCCTTCCCCGGGACAGGGCGCTACTCTGGAAACACCATATATTTT. It translates to CASSPFPGTGRYSGNTIYF.

This chain connects TRBV6-5 to TRBJ1-5; D possibly corresponds to TRBD1 (5 bases). The CDR3 consists of 14 residues. Germline V lookup: CDR1 MNHEY, CDR2 SVGAGI. Trimming pared 9 bases from V and 6 bases from J, leaving 18 bases between. In DNA, the CDR3 is TGTGCCAGTACAACACGAAGGGGAATTCAGCCCCAGCATTTT. Its translation: CASTTRRGIQPQHF.

The gene calls are TRBV7-2 and TRBJ1-2; D is undetermined. The germline V and J ends were trimmed by 4 bases and 4 bases, with 16 bases remaining between them. This CDR3 has 15 amino acids. From germline, CDR1 is SGHTA and CDR2 FQGNSA. CDR3 DNA sequence: TGTGCCAGCAGCTCTAGGTGGCGGGTATCCTATGGCTACACCTTC. Protein product: CASSSRWRVSYGYTF.

The rearrangement links TRBV9 to TRBJ2-2; unclear D gene. The CDR3 totals 17 residues. The germline gives CDR1 SGDLS, CDR2 YYNGEE. Deletions cut 3 bases from V and 1 base from J, with 16 bases between. This chain's CDR3 is CASSATPRLLNTGELFF. The CDR3 DNA reads as TGTGCCAGCAGCGCAACCCCAAGACTCCTGAACACCGGGGAGCTGTTTTTT.

This chain uses TRBV12-1 with TRBJ2-1; the table calls TRBD2, which could not be checked here. TRBV12-1 is termed a pseudogene. This CDR3 region has 17 residues. This CDR3 is CASSCGGWREAYNEQFF. The CDR3 bases are TGTGCCAGCAGCTGTGGGGGTTGGAGGGAGGCATACAATGAGCAGTTCTTC.

V is TRBV11-2 and J is TRBJ2-1; 7 bases are shared with TRBD2. V lost 1 base, J lost 4 bases, and 7 bases stayed unmatched. Per germline, CDR1 SGHAT and CDR2 FQNNGV. The CDR3 has 16 residues. The CDR3 reads CASSLAAGWAYNEQFF. The DNA for the CDR3 is TGTGCCAGCAGCTTAGCAGCGGGATGGGCTTACAATGAGCAGTTCTTC.

The J gene is TRBJ1-1, the V gene TRBV9, with D possibly TRBD1 on 6 matching bases. From germline, CDR1 is SGDLS and CDR2 YYNGEE. The V end was cut by 3 bases, the J end by 3 bases, with 21 bases between. This CDR3 contains 17 residues. The CDR3 is CASSASTHPDRHTEAFF. CDR3 sequence (DNA): TGTGCCAGCAGCGCATCGACCCACCCAGACAGGCACACTGAAGCTTTCTTT.

The genes are TRBV28 and TRBJ2-2, with D unclear. Per the germline V gene, CDR1 is MDHEN and CDR2 is SYDVKM. The CDR3 extends over 17 amino acids. The V and J ends lost 5 bases and 3 bases respectively, with 19 bases between them. The CDR3 sequence is CASSAPRSQSYTGELFF. For the CDR3, the DNA is TGTGCCAGCAGTGCCCCTCGTTCGCAGTCCTACACCGGGGAGCTGTTTTTT.

The V gene is TRBV24-1, the J gene TRBJ2-5, with D tentatively TRBD1 (6 bases). Trimming pared 5 bases from V and 4 bases from J, leaving 10 bases between. The CDR3 totals 13 residues. In germline, CDR1 is KGHDR, CDR2 SFDVKD. The CDR3 reads CATSAGARETQYF. Here the CDR3 DNA reads TGTGCCACCAGTGCAGGGGCGCGAGAGACCCAGTACTTC.

The gene calls are TRBV27 and TRBJ2-5, with D perhaps matching TRBD1 (6 bases). The CDR3 spans 15 residues. V dropped 6 bases and J dropped 1 base, with 15 bases sitting between them. Looked up from germline, CDR1 is MNHEY and CDR2 is SMNVEV (reference sequence). CDR3 coding DNA: TGTGCCAGCAGGCAGGGGAACTCCCGCCAAGAGACCCAGTACTTC. Residues: CASRQGNSRQETQYF.

Comment on this clone: Other DNA sequences in the same sample also yield this CDR3. The V gene is TRBV4-3, the J gene TRBJ1-2; weak D call: TRBD1 (6 bases). The germline V and J ends were trimmed by 0 bases and 0 bases, with 8 bases remaining between them. In germline, CDR1 is LGHNA, CDR2 YSLEER. CDR3 size: 15 residues. The DNA for the CDR3 is TGCGCCAGCAGCCAAGACAGGGGTACTAACTATGGCTACACCTTC. Protein: CASSQDRGTNYGYTF.

The chain is built from TRBV6-2 or TRBV6-3 and TRBJ1-1; TRBD1 matches at 8 bases. V gave up 5 bases and J gave up 6 bases; unmatched junction bases: 8. This CDR3 region has 14 residues. Looked up from germline, CDR1 is MNHEY and CDR2 is SVGEGT. The CDR3 spells CASSLTGDVAEAFF. The CDR3 DNA reads as TGTGCCAGCAGTCTGACAGGGGATGTAGCTGAAGCTTTCTTT.

The V call is TRBV5-1, the J call TRBJ2-1; 15 nucleotides agree with TRBD2. Germline lookup yields CDR1 SGHRS and CDR2 YFSETQ. The V and J ends lost 4 bases and 7 bases, in that order; junction bases with no gene match: 9. There are 17 residues in the CDR3. The CDR3 here is CASSVGLAGGQGNEQFF. Here the CDR3 DNA reads TGCGCCAGCAGCGTGGGACTAGCGGGAGGTCAGGGTAATGAGCAGTTCTTC. Full variable domain (rest looked up from reference TRBV5-1 and TRBJ2-1): KAGVTQTPRYLIKTRGQQVTLSCSPISGHRSVSWYQQTPGQGLQFLFEYFSETQRNKGNFPGRFSGRQFSNSRSEMNVSTLELGDSALYLCASSVGLAGGQGNEQFFGPGTRLTVL.

The J gene is TRBJ1-2, the V gene TRBV11-3, with 7 nucleotides matching TRBD1. Trimming took 5 bases from V and 6 from J; bases not matched to a gene: 9. The germline V gene encodes CDR1 SGHNT and CDR2 YENEEA. The length of the CDR3 is 14 residues. The CDR3 region has the DNA TGTGCCAGCAGCACCGGGACAGCTACCGATGGCTACACCTTC. Translation: CASSTGTATDGYTF.

DNA for the CDR3: TGTGCCAGTAGTATAGGACTAGCGGGAGGGGTTGAGCAGTTCTTC. It translates to CASSIGLAGGVEQFF. J is TRBJ2-1 and V is TRBV19; 14 bases map to TRBD2. Germline trimming cut 1 base from V and 9 bases from J; bases unmatched to any gene: 2. There are 15 residues in the CDR3. Germline V gives CDR1 LNHDA, CDR2 SQIVND (reference sequence).

This sequence joins TRBV30 and TRBJ1-3; D is unclear. Trimming removed 5 bases from V and 4 bases from J, with 12 bases in between. CDR3 length: 13 amino acids. The germline V gene encodes CDR1 GTSNPN and CDR2 SVGIG (reference sequence). CDR3 sequence (DNA): TGTGCCTGGGGAGTGCCGGGAGGAAACACCATATATTTT. Amino acid sequence: CAWGVPGGNTIYF.

The genes are TRBV5-1 and TRBJ1-1; maybe TRBD1 (6 bases). The CDR3 totals 12 residues. Germline loops: CDR1 SGHRS, CDR2 YFSETQ. Trimming took 5 bases from V and 1 from J, leaving 6 bases between them. The CDR3 bases are TGCGCCAGCAGAGGGGGGAACACTGAAGCTTTCTTT. Translating it yields CASRGGNTEAFF.